This T cell receptor (beta chain) appears in the sequencing data of a study of cytomegalovirus exposure and HLA in healthy donors (dated by TCRdb to between 2016 and 2019). About the investigation overall: According to an earlier analysis of a few hundred of the donors, some 180 million T cells yielded some 120 million unique TCR beta sequences and about 280 Gb of sequence data. Roughly 300 gigabases of sequencing data and 70 million to 100 million unique TCR sequences were included in an early release covering 550 to 800 HLA-typed donors. Among the roughly 400 genotyped donors, 81% belonged to the genetic ancestry cluster associated with self-reported Caucasian donors. The study aimed to test whether cataloging public T cell receptors could reveal signatures of past pathogen exposure. The study used immunosequencing to profile the T cell repertoires of hundreds of subjects and linked those repertoires to cytomegalovirus serostatus. Along with the approximately 670-subject first cohort, a separate validation cohort of over a hundred different subjects was used. To predict cytomegalovirus infection status, the study combined high-throughput TCR immunosequencing, statistical association of individual TCRs with disease status, and machine learning. In a later analysis, previously published TCR beta repertoires from 500 to 750 donors were re-analyzed and high-resolution HLA genotyping was added so that TCR occurrence patterns could be studied. Rather than using new phenotypic data, the later analysis identified candidate immune exposures from TCR beta sequences and from how often those sequences occurred across donors. An earlier analysis of 587 of the donors used high-throughput TCR beta sequencing to judge whether each TCR beta V gene segment behaved as functional or pseudogenic. Alongside the repertoire data, information on donor age, sex, ethnicity and CMV serostatus was compiled. Genome-wide SNP genotypes for about 60% of the roughly 700 donors were used in a later genetic analysis, which treated that subset as a discovery cohort. Every discovery cohort repertoire had been produced on one sequencing platform. HLA typing covered class I and class II loci at four-digit resolution. The number of typed donors differed by locus: about 620-640 for A, B, C, DRB1 and DQB1; roughly 510 for DQA1; around 610 for DPA1; and about 450 for DPB1. About 5 DR-DQ haplotypes were handled as single units for association and clustering, since linkage in the cohort was strong. On average, 235,054 unique TCR beta nucleotide sequences were sequenced per donor among a few hundred genotyped donors of the cohort, with around 19% of those sequences being non-productive.

Broader findings and caveats from the paper: According to a later analysis, most CMV-associated TCR beta chains appeared to be HLA-restricted, and the HLA associations seemed to be driven largely by CMV exposure. In the study, 150 to 200 TCR beta chains were listed as associated with cytomegalovirus. Across donors, most TCR sequences were observed very rarely, whereas some public TCRs were present in many individuals. Sequencing depth was assumed to be roughly uniform across donors in the presence/absence analyses, though that assumption may not hold. The only immune exposure information available for the cohort was CMV serostatus. Because HLA typing was missing for some donors at each locus, association tests included only the typed subset. A few of the identified cytomegalovirus-associated TCR beta chains were confirmed in vitro to be specific for cytomegalovirus antigens. In a later analysis, TCR association rates were found to vary across HLA loci, with the most associated TCRs seen for DRB1 alleles and the fewest for HLA-C alleles. According to the authors, the approach could potentially be generalized to other disease states and immunological phenotypes. Broadly in line with IMGT annotations, most TCR beta V segments showed up in productive rearrangements about 90% or about 30% of the time in an earlier analysis of several hundred of the donors. The sequencing pipeline was judged likely to have produced a cluster of highly shared sequence variants as a technical artifact. In a later genetic analysis, a missense DCLRE1C variant was associated with V-gene and J-gene trimming of TCR beta chains, and the association was replicated in an independent cohort. The cohort was sequenced for TCR beta chains only, and without alpha or paired-chain data the features that could be detected were limited. The classifier was reported to diagnose cytomegalovirus status with high specificity and sensitivity in both the original cohort and the validation cohort. Strong co-occurrence of HLA alleles, especially DR and DQ, made assigning TCR associations to individual alleles difficult. Compared with the 666-donor mean, donors in an Asian-associated ancestry cluster had fewer N-insertions in productive TCRs, according to a later genetic analysis. The 87-base-pair reads could not distinguish some IMGT-functional V segments, including TRBV6-2 and TRBV6-3, so those segments were excluded. Because counts were too low, seventeen rarely observed V segments, including chromosome 9 orphons, were excluded from the earlier analysis of several hundred of the donors. A later analysis associated 16,951 TCR beta sequences with specific HLA alleles at a false discovery rate of 0.05. A later analysis reported that several top co-occurrence clusters appeared linked to parvovirus B19, influenza, CMV and Epstein-Barr virus. In a later analysis, HLA-associated TCR beta chains showed more clonal expansion and lower generation probabilities than non-associated chains that were equally common. A further reported finding was that TCR beta sequences accurately predicted the HLA-A and HLA-B alleles for most subjects in the first cohort. Linkage disequilibrium might explain the correlated functional status among segregating V segments, but an unknown experimental factor could not be ruled out.

In total, 600 or so healthy bone marrow donors made up the cohort. At the time of sampling, every cohort member was nominally healthy, though immune exposures that went unrecorded were likely present. The donor tested CMV seronegative and was one of the 352 seronegative cohort members. Every donor gave a peripheral blood sample, and the peripheral blood mononuclear cells from that sample were used for TCR beta sequencing. The Qiagen DNeasy Blood Extraction Kit was used to extract genomic DNA from the blood cell samples. Looking up the germline V gene (reference sequence) yields CDR1 GTSNPN and CDR2 SVGIG. The CDR3 goes from the cysteine to the phenylalanine over 13 residues. Only the CDR3 part of the read is kept: 39 bases, read in frame from the first base. The junction carries 16 bases between V and J, which are trimmed by 3 bases and 8 bases respectively. The library was prepared using the immunoSEQ multiplex PCR assay. For the multiplex PCR, a mixture combining 60 forward primers for TCR Vbeta segments and 13 reverse primers for TCR Jbeta segments was used. A multiplex PCR assay on genomic DNA amplified the CDR3 region of rearranged TCR beta genes. On the Illumina HiSeq System, the amplified TCR beta libraries were sequenced as 87-base-pair reads. Per the source publication's procedure: A later analysis tallied around 87 million unique TCR beta chains across the roughly 610 repertoires, and roughly 11 million of those chains were shared by two or more donors. Raw reads were error-corrected and collapsed into unique sequences by a nearest-neighbor algorithm in which closely related sequences were merged to remove PCR and sequencing errors. CDR3 sequences were aligned to IMGT reference sequences to assign V, D and J gene segments. For a sequence to be retained, a match of at least six nucleotides was required to both a V gene segment and a J gene segment. A rearrangement was called productive if the CDR3 had no stop codons and remained in frame with V and J, and every other rearrangement was called non-productive. Following IMGT convention, CDR3 was defined as the stretch from the second conserved V-encoded cysteine up to the conserved J-encoded phenylalanine. The earlier analysis of about 500 of the donors excluded sequences that lacked an unambiguous match to a single V gene segment. An earlier analysis of 500 to 700 of the donors classified V segments as functional when productive rearrangements were above 56.7% and as segregating when the standard deviation between donors was above 5%. A statistical classification framework was developed to diagnose cytomegalovirus status using the catalog of TCR beta chain sequences. A later analysis assigned V and J genes by comparing TCR nucleotide sequences with IMGT/GENE-DB human TR gene sequences. A later analysis assigned CDR3 sequences and most-parsimonious VDJ recombination scenarios with the TCRdist pipeline. In a later analysis, each TCR beta chain was defined by its CDR3 amino acid sequence together with its V-gene family, and reads lacking a unique V-gene family were excluded. To address suspected cross-contamination and a sequencing artifact, a later analysis removed a few hundred highly shared, low-generation-probability nucleotide sequences. In a later analysis, a clonal expansion index for each public chain was calculated from normalized within-repertoire ranks of inferred template counts. In a later analysis, generation probabilities were computed with a VDJ recombination model fitted to out-of-frame rearrangements, and the resulting probabilities were checked against IGoR. In a later analysis, hypergeometric tests were used to score TCR-TCR, TCR-HLA and TCR-CMV co-occurrence, with a repertoire-size bias correction applied to TCR pairs. A later analysis estimated false discovery rates by permuting HLA or CMV assignments 20 times. In a later analysis, co-occurring TCRs were grouped using DBSCAN, and TCRdist sequence similarity was added for clustering within HLA-allele-positive subsets. Co-occurrence clustering excluded repertoires with fewer than 30,000 or more than 120,000 public chains, plus five with anomalous nucleotide sharing. The table was pulled from immuneACCESS by TCRdb, which kept in-frame rearrangements only. Such tables lose some clones; where checked, under half of the loss comes from unresolved V genes, and the rest has no known cause. V and J calls and clone size come straight from that table; D and trimming were deduced from the DNA. Across this sample there are about 89,000 clones, with 60% to 80% seen only once. The ten largest account for 3% to 4.5% of the sample.

As for this clone: The antigen it recognizes is unknown. The input lacks base qualities; no much larger clone sits a single base away.

The source is a man aged 30 to 39 in good health and CMV-seronegative. The sequencing input was PBMCs. The rearrangement joined TRBV30 to TRBJ1-2; TRBD1 is a possible D gene, resting on 6 matching bases. The CDR3 in this case is CAWSPTGARGYTF. The DNA reads TGTGCCTGGAGCCCGACAGGAGCCCGCGGCTACACCTTC.